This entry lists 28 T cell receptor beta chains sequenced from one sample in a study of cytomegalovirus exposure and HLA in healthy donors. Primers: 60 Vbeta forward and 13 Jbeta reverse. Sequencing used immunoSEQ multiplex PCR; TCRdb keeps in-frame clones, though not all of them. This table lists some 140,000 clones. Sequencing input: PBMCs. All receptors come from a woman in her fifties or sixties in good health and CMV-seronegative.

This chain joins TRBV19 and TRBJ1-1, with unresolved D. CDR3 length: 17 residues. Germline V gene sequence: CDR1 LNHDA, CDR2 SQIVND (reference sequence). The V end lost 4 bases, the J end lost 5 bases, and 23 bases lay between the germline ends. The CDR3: CASSTGERRFERTEAFF. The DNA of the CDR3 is TGTGCCAGTAGTACCGGGGAAAGACGTTTCGAGAGAACTGAAGCTTTCTTT.

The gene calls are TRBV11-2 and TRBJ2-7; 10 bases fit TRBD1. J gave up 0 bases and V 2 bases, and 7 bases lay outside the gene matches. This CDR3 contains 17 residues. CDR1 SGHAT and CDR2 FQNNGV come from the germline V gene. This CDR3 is CASSLLLGQGDSYEQYF. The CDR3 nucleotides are TGTGCCAGCAGCTTACTCCTAGGACAGGGGGACTCCTACGAGCAGTACTTC.

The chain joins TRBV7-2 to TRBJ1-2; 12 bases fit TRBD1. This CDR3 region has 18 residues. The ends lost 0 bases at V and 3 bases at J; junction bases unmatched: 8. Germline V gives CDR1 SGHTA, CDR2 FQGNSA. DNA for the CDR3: TGTGCCAGCAGCTTAGCGCCCGGGACAGGGGGCGCCCACTATGGCTACACCTTC. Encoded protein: CASSLAPGTGGAHYGYTF.

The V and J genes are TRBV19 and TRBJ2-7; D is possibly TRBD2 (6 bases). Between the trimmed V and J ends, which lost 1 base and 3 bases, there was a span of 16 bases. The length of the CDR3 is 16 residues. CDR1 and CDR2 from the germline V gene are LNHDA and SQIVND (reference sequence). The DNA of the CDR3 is TGTGCCAGTAGTATAGTACACCGGCGGGAACTCTACGAGCAGTACTTC. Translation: CASSIVHRRELYEQYF.

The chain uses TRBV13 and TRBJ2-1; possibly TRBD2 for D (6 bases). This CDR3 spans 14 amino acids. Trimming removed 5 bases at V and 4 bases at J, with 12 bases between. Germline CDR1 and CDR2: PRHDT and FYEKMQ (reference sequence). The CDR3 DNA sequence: TGTGCCAGCAGCGAGCGACTAGTTTACAATGAGCAGTTCTTC. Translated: CASSERLVYNEQFF. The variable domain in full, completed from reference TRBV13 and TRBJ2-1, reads AAGVIQSPRHLIKEKRETATLKCYPIPRHDTVYWYQQGPGQDPQFLISFYEKMQSDKGSIPDRFSAQQFSDYHSELNMSSLELGDSALYFCASSERLVYNEQFFGPGTRLTVL.

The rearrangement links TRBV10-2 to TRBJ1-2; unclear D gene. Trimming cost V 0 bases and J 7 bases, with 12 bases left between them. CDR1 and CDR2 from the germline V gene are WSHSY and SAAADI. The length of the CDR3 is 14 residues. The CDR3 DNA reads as TGCGCCAGCAGTGAGTCGGGTTGGCAGCGTGGCTACACCTTC. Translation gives CASSESGWQRGYTF.

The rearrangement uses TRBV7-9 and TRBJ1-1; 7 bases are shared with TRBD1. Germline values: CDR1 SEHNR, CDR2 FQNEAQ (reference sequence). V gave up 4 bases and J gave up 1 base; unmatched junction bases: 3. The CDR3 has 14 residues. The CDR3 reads CASSWGQRNTEAFF. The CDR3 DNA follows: TGTGCCAGCAGCTGGGGACAGAGGAACACTGAAGCTTTCTTT.

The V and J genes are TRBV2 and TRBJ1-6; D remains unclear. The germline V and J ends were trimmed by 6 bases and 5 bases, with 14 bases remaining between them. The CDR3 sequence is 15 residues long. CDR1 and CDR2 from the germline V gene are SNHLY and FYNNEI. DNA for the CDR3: TGTGCCAGCAGCGCTGACACATCCCATAATTCACCCCTCCACTTT. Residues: CASSADTSHNSPLHF. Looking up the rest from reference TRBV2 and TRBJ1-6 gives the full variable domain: EPEVTQTPSHQVTQMGQEVILRCVPISNHLYFYWYRQILGQKVEFLVSFYNNEISEKSEIFDDQFSVERPDGSNFTLKIRSTKLEDSAMYFCASSADTSHNSPLHFGNGTRLTVT.

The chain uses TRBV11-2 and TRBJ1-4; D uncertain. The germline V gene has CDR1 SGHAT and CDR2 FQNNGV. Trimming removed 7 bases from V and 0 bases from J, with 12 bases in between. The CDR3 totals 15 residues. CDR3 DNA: TGTGCCAGCAACATAGCGGGTGCAACTAATGAAAAACTGTTTTTT. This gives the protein CASNIAGATNEKLFF.

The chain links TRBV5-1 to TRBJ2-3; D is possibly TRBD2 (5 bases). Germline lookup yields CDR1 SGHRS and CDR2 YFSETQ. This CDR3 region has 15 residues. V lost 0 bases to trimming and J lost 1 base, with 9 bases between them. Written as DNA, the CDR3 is TGCGCCAGCAGCTTGGAAGGGAGACGCACAGATACGCAGTATTTT. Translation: CASSLEGRRTDTQYF.

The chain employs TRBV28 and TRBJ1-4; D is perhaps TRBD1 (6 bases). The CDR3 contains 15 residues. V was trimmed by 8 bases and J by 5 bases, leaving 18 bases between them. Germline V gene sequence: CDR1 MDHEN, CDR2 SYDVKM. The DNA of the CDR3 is TGTGCCAGCCGACCTACGGGGGGCTTAAATGAAAAACTGTTTTTT. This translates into CASRPTGGLNEKLFF.

As DNA, the CDR3 is TGTGCTAGTGGTTTCGACAGGGTTTTTCCTGAAGCTTTCTTT. Its protein is CASGFDRVFPEAFF. The genes are TRBV12-5 and TRBJ1-1, with 7 nucleotides matching TRBD1. V shed 3 bases and J 6 bases; nucleotides not matched to a gene: 7. This CDR3 is built from 14 residues. The V gene's germline CDR1 is LGHNT and CDR2 FRNRAP.

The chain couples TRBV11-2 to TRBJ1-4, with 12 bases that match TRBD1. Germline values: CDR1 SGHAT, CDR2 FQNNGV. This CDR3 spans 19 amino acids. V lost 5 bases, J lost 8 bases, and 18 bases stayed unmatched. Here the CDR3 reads CASSTRPGQGAQRNEKLFF. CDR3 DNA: TGTGCCAGCAGCACCAGACCGGGACAGGGGGCGCAACGGAACGAAAAACTGTTTTTT.

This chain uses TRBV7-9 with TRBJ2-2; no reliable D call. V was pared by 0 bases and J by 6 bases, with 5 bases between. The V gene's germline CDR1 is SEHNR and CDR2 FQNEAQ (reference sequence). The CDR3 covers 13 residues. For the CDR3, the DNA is TGTGCCAGCAGCTTAGCTAGCTCCGGGGAGCTGTTTTTT. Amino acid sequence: CASSLASSGELFF.

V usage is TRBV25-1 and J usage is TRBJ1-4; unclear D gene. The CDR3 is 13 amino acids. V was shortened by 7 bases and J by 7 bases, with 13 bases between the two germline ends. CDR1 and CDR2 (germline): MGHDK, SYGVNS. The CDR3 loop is CASIRDSPEKLFF. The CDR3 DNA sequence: TGTGCCAGCATTCGGGATAGCCCTGAAAAACTGTTTTTT. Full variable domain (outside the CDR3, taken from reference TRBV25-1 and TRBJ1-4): EADIYQTPRYLVIGTGKKITLECSQTMGHDKMYWYQQDPGMELHLIHYSYGVNSTEKGDLSSESTVSRIRTEHFPLTLESARPSHTSQYLCASIRDSPEKLFFGSGTQLSVL.

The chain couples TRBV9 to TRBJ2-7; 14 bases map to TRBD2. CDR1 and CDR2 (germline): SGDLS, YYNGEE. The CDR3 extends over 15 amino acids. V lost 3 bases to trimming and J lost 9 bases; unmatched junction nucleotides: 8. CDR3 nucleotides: TGTGCCAGCAGCGGTACGGGACTAGCGGGAGTTCGGCAGTACTTC. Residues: CASSGTGLAGVRQYF. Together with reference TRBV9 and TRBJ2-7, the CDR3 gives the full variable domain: DSGVTQTPKHLITATGQRVTLRCSPRSGDLSVYWYQQSLDQGLQFLIQYYNGEERAKGNILERFSAQQFPDLHSELNLSSLELGDSALYFCASSGTGLAGVRQYFGPGTRLTVT.

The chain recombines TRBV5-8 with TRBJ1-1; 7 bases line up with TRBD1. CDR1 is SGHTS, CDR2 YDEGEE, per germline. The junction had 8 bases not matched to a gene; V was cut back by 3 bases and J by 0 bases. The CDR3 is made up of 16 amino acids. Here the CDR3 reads CASSWVGTGVNTEAFF. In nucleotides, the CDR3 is TGTGCCAGCAGCTGGGTCGGTACAGGGGTGAACACTGAAGCTTTCTTT.

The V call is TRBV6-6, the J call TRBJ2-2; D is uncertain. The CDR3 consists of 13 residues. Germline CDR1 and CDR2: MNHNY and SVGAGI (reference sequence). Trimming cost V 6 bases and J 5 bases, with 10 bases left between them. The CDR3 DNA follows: TGTGCCAGCAGCCACTCGCGGACCGGGGAGCTGTTTTTT. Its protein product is CASSHSRTGELFF.

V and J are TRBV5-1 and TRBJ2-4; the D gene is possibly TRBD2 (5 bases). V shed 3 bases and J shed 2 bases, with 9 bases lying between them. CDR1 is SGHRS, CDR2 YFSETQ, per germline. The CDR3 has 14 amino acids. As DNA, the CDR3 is TGCGCCAGCAGCTCCGGAGGAACCAAAAACATTCAGTACTTC. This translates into CASSSGGTKNIQYF.

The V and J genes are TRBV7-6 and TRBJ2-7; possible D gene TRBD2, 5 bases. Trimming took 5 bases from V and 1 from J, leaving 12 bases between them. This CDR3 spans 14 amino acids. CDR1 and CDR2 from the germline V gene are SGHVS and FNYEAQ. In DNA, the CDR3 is TGTGCCAGCAGCCCCGCGGGCCTTTCCTACGAGCAGTACTTC. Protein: CASSPAGLSYEQYF.

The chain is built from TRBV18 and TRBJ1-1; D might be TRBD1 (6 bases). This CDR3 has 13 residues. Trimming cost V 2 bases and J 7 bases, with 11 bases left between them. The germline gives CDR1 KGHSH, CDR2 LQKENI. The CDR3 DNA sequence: TGTGCCAGCTCACCAGGGGGCGGCCGTGAAGCTTTCTTT. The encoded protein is CASSPGGGREAFF.

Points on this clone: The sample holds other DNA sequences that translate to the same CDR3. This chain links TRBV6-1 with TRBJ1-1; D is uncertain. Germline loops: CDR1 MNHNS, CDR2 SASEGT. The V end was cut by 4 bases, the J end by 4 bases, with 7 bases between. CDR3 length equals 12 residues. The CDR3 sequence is CASSVRGTEAFF. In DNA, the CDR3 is TGTGCCAGCAGTGTTAGAGGCACTGAAGCTTTCTTT.

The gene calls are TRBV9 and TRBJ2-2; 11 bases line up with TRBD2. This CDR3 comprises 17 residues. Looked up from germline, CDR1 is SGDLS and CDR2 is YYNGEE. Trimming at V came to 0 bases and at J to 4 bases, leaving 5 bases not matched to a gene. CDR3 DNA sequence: TGTGCCAGCAGCGTAGGACTAGCGGGAACGGGCACCGGGGAGCTGTTTTTT. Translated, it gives CASSVGLAGTGTGELFF.

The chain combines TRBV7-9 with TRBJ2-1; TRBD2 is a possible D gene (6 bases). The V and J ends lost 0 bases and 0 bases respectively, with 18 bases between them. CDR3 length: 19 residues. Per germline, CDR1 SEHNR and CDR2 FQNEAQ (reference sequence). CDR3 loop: CASSLAGGDWRYSYNEQFF. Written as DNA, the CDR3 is TGTGCCAGCAGCTTAGCGGGGGGTGACTGGCGGTACTCCTACAATGAGCAGTTCTTC.

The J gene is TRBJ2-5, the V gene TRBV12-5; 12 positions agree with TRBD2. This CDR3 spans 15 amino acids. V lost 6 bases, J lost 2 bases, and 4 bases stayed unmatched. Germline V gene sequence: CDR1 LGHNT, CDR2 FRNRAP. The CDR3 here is CASGTGLAGQETQYF. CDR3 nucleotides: TGTGCTAGTGGAACCGGACTAGCGGGGCAAGAGACCCAGTACTTC.

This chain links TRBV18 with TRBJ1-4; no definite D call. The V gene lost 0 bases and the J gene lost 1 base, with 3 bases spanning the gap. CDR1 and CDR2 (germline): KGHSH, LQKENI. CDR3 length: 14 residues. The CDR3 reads CASSPPGTNEKLFF. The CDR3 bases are TGTGCCAGCTCACCACCCGGAACTAATGAAAAACTGTTTTTT.

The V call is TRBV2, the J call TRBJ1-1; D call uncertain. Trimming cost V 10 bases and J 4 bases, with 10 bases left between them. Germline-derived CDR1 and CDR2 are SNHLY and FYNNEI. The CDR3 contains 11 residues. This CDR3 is CATARSTEAFF. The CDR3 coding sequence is TGTGCCACTGCTAGGAGCACTGAAGCTTTCTTT.

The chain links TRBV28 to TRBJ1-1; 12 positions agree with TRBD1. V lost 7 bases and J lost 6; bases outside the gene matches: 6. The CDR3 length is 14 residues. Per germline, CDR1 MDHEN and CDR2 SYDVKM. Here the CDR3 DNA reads TGTGCCAGCACCCCGGGACAGGGGGCATCTGAAGCTTTCTTT. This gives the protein CASTPGQGASEAFF.